This passage covers 11 T cell receptor beta chains from one sample sequenced in a study of T cell responses to AZD1222 COVID-19 vaccine. Method: immunoSEQ multiplex PCR; TCRdb's copy keeps in-frame clones and lacks some. Here the sample spans some 80,000 clones, 88% being singletons. The material was peripheral blood, obtained on day 0 of MenACWY control vaccination. These receptors were obtained from an adult in good health.

This sequence joins TRBV24-1 and TRBJ2-1; 11 bases are a match to TRBD2. Germline V gene sequence: CDR1 KGHDR, CDR2 SFDVKD. Trimming at V came to 10 bases and at J to 1 base, leaving 14 bases not matched to a gene. The CDR3 has 18 amino acids. CDR3 residues: CATQNTLAGGPSYNEQFF. CDR3 coding DNA: TGTGCCACACAAAACACGCTAGCGGGGGGTCCATCCTACAATGAGCAGTTCTTC.

The chain is built from TRBV7-2 and TRBJ1-4; D unresolved. The CDR3 length is 16 residues. Germline lookup yields CDR1 SGHTA and CDR2 FQGNSA. Trimming left V 3 bases short and J 8 bases short, with 19 bases between. In DNA form, the CDR3 reads TGTGCCAGCAGCTTCCCGGTAATTTACGTTCGGGAAAAACTGTTTTTT. Amino acid sequence: CASSFPVIYVREKLFF.

The CDR3 is CASSPPNPGQDIAYTF. The CDR3 DNA sequence: TGTGCCAGCTCACCTCCGAACCCGGGACAGGATATTGCCTACACCTTC. The chain employs TRBV18 and TRBJ1-2; 8 nucleotides agree with TRBD1. CDR1 and CDR2 from the germline V gene are KGHSH and LQKENI. V dropped 3 bases and J dropped 10; count of bases not matched to a gene: 16. The CDR3 totals 16 residues.

The V gene is TRBV30, the J gene TRBJ1-1; D unresolved. The germline V gene encodes CDR1 GTSNPN and CDR2 SVGIG (reference sequence). V was shortened by 3 bases and J by 1 base, with 9 bases between the two germline ends. This CDR3 is 13 amino acids long. CDR3 protein: CAWSGYWNTEAFF. Written as DNA, the CDR3 is TGTGCCTGGAGCGGGTACTGGAACACTGAAGCTTTCTTT.

The chain joins TRBV15 to TRBJ1-4; no clear D gene. V shed 3 bases and J shed 2 bases, with 13 bases lying between them. The CDR3 is 16 residues long. CDR1 and CDR2 (germline): LNHNV, YYDKDF (reference sequence). This CDR3 reads CATSRTPRTTNEKLFF. The DNA of the CDR3 is TGTGCCACCAGCAGGACACCCCGGACTACTAATGAAAAACTGTTTTTT.

This chain links TRBV7-2 with TRBJ1-6; 9 nucleotides line up with TRBD1. Germline V CDR1 and CDR2: SGHTA, FQGNSA. This CDR3 contains 17 residues. The J segment lost 5 bases and the V segment lost 6 bases, leaving 11 bases of the junction unmatched. The CDR3 reads CASSYVRGQGNNSPLHF. CDR3 nucleotide sequence: TGTGCCAGCAGTTACGTTCGGGGACAGGGCAATAATTCACCCCTCCACTTT. The whole variable domain, remainder taken from reference TRBV7-2 and TRBJ1-6, is GAGVSQSPSNKVTEKGKDVELRCDPISGHTALYWYRQSLGQGLEFLIYFQGNSAPDKSGLPSDRFSAERTGGSVSTLTIQRTQQEDSAVYLCASSYVRGQGNNSPLHFGNGTRLTVT.

The chain joins TRBV7-2 to TRBJ2-2; D gene ambiguous. Germline V gives CDR1 SGHTA, CDR2 FQGNSA. This CDR3 comprises 15 residues. V shed 1 base and J shed 6 bases, with 12 bases lying between them. The CDR3 DNA reads TGTGCCAGCAGCTTAGAGGGCCCCGGGTCCGGGGAGCTGTTTTTT. It is translated as CASSLEGPGSGELFF.

The gene calls are TRBV4-3 and TRBJ2-1; 11 nucleotides line up with TRBD2. The CDR3 totals 20 residues. V lost 4 bases to trimming and J lost 0 bases; unmatched junction nucleotides: 14. CDR1 LGHNA and CDR2 YSLEER come from the germline V gene. CDR3 region: CASSPRLAGGLASSYNEQFF. The DNA of the CDR3 is TGCGCCAGCAGCCCAAGGCTAGCGGGGGGCTTAGCAAGCTCCTACAATGAGCAGTTCTTC.

This chain joins TRBV7-9 and TRBJ2-3; D remains ambiguous. The CDR3 loop spans 15 amino acids. Trimming took 5 bases from V and 7 from J, leaving 19 bases between them. Germline CDR1 SEHNR, CDR2 FQNEAQ (reference sequence). CDR3 sequence (DNA): TGTGCCAGCAGCCCGACTCTCGATTATAGTAATACGCAGTATTTT. The encoded protein is CASSPTLDYSNTQYF.

The chain is built from TRBV2 and TRBJ1-2, with D perhaps TRBD1 (6 bases). The germline gives CDR1 SNHLY, CDR2 FYNNEI. The ends were cut back, 5 bases at V and 2 bases at J, with 12 bases in the middle. This CDR3 contains 14 residues. The CDR3 is CASSWAGANYGYTF. The CDR3 DNA is TGTGCCAGCAGTTGGGCAGGGGCGAACTATGGCTACACCTTC.

With respect to this clone: Other DNA sequences within the sample encode an identical CDR3. This chain connects TRBV4-2 to TRBJ2-5, with TRBD2 matching 11 bases. The CDR3 runs 16 residues. In germline, CDR1 is LGHNA, CDR2 YNFKEQ. After removal of 1 base from V and 2 bases from J, the junction contained 3 bases not matched to a gene. CDR3 coding DNA: TGTGCCAGCAGCCAAGGTTTAGCGGGGGGGCAAGAGACCCAGTACTTC. It specifies CASSQGLAGGQETQYF.